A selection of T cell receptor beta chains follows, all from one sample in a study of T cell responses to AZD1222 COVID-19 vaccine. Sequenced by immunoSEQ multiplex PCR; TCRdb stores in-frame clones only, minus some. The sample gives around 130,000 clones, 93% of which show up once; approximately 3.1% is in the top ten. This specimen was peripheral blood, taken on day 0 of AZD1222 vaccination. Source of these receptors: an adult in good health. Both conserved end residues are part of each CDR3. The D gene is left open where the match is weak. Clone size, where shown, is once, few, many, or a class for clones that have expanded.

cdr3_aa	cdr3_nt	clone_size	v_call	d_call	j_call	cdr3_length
CASSLAPGVNSPLHF	TGTGCCAGCAGCTTAGCCCCAGGGGTTAATTCACCCCTCCACTTT	few	TRBV11-2	NA	TRBJ1-6	15
CASSFGRAPGETQYF	TGTGCCAGCAGCTTCGGGAGGGCCCCGGGAGAGACCCAGTACTTC	once	TRBV7-2	TRBD2	TRBJ2-5	15
CASSQGLANYEQYF	TGTGCCAGCAGCCAAGGGCTAGCGAACTACGAGCAGTACTTC	once	TRBV4-2	NA	TRBJ2-7	14
CASSKGANTGELFF	TGTGCCAGCAGCAAGGGGGCGAACACCGGGGAGCTGTTTTTT	NA	TRBV2	NA	TRBJ2-2	14
CASSFSGSEKLFF	TGCGCCAGCAGCTTTTCGGGGAGTGAAAAACTGTTTTTT	NA	TRBV5-1	NA	TRBJ1-4	13
CASSRRRDPGTGELFF	TGTGCCAGCTCACGGAGGCGGGATCCCGGGACCGGGGAGCTGTTTTTT	NA	TRBV18	NA	TRBJ2-2	16
CASSSNLFYGYTF	TGTGCCAGCAGTTCTAACTTGTTCTATGGCTACACCTTC	NA	TRBV27	NA	TRBJ1-2	13
CASSQEGAPRDTQYF	TGCGCCAGCAGCCAAGAAGGAGCACCTCGAGATACGCAGTATTTT	NA	TRBV4-1	NA	TRBJ2-3	15
CASSFIAGVSYEQYF	TGTGCCAGCAGCTTTATCGCGGGAGTGAGCTACGAGCAGTACTTC	NA	TRBV11-1	TRBD2	TRBJ2-7	15
CASSVGGGSISFHEQYF	TGTGCCAGCAGCGTAGGAGGCGGGAGTATCTCCTTCCACGAGCAGTACTTC	NA	TRBV9	TRBD2	TRBJ2-7	17
CATSRDFNQPQHF	TGTGCCACCAGCCGGGACTTCAATCAGCCCCAGCATTTT	NA	TRBV15	NA	TRBJ1-5	13
CASRSGTSTDTQYF	TGTGCCAGTAGGTCGGGGACAAGCACAGATACGCAGTATTTT	NA	TRBV19	NA	TRBJ2-3	14
CASSYGGLAGGYEQYF	TGTGCCAGCAGTTACGGGGGACTAGCGGGAGGGTACGAGCAGTACTTC	NA	TRBV6-5	TRBD2	TRBJ2-7	16
CASHRPSSRGYTF	TGTGCCAGCCATCGACCCTCAAGTCGGGGCTACACCTTC	NA	TRBV28	NA	TRBJ1-2	13
CASSEPAANTEAFF	TGTGCCAGCAGCGAACCGGCAGCGAACACTGAAGCTTTCTTT	NA	TRBV7-9	NA	TRBJ1-1	14
CASSYPRTDYGYTF	TGTGCCAGCAGTTACCCCCGGACAGATTATGGCTACACCTTC	NA	TRBV6-2/TRBV6-3	NA	TRBJ1-2	14
CASSQVGQPYNEQFF	TGTGCCAGCAGCCAAGTGGGTCAGCCCTACAATGAGCAGTTCTTC	NA	TRBV3-1/TRBV3-2	NA	TRBJ2-1	15
CASSQGLAGVGEQYF	TGTGCCAGCAGCCAAGGACTAGCGGGAGTTGGGGAGCAGTACTTC	NA	TRBV7-2	TRBD2	TRBJ2-7	15
CASSRGQHQPQHF	TGTGCCAGCAGCCGTGGGCAACATCAGCCCCAGCATTTT	NA	TRBV3-1/TRBV3-2	NA	TRBJ1-5	13
CASSYKGGSPLHF	TGTGCCAGCAGTTACAAGGGGGGTTCACCCCTCCACTTT	NA	TRBV6-5	NA	TRBJ1-6	13
CVLDVKGGVGANVLTF	TGTGTCCTGGATGTAAAGGGCGGTGTTGGGGCCAACGTCCTGACTTTC	once	TRBV30	NA	TRBJ2-6	16
CASSELGSLTTNEKLFF	TGTGCCAGCAGTGAATTAGGCAGTCTTACAACTAATGAAAAACTGTTTTTT	NA	TRBV25-1	NA	TRBJ1-4	17